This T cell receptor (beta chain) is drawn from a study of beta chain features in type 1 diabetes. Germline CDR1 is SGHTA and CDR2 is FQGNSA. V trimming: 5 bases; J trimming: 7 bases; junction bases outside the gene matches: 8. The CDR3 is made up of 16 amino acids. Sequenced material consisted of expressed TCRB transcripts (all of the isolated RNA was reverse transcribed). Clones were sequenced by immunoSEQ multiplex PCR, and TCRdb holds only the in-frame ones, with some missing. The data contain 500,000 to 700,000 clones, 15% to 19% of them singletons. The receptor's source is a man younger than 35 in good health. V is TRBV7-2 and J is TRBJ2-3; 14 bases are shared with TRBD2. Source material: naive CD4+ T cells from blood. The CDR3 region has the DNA TGTGCCAGCAGCCAAAGGGGACTAGCGGGGGCAAATACGCAGTATTTT. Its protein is CASSQRGLAGANTQYF.